The 18 T cell receptor beta chains below were found in one sample sequenced in a study of T cells in localized non-small cell lung cancer. The data were produced by immunoSEQ multiplex PCR, yet TCRdb's version contains in-frame clones alone and is incomplete. The sample contains about 30,000 clones, about nine tenths of which appear only once. The material sequenced was peripheral blood, taken before any cancer treatment. The receptors stem from a woman between 40 and 69 years old with stage I lung adenocarcinoma.

This sequence joins TRBV27 and TRBJ2-3; possibly TRBD1 or TRBD2 for D (5 bases each). V was clipped by 6 bases and J by 0 bases, with 16 bases between them. Germline CDR1 and CDR2: MNHEY and SMNVEV (reference sequence). This CDR3 region has 16 residues. The CDR3 sequence: CASSPGPQTSTDTQYF. The CDR3 nucleotides are TGTGCCAGCAGCCCGGGACCCCAGACGAGCACAGATACGCAGTATTTT.

This sequence joins TRBV6-6 and TRBJ2-7, with TRBD1 as a possible D gene (6 bases). V was clipped by 6 bases and J by 4 bases, with 13 bases between them. The length of the CDR3 is 13 residues. Looked up from germline, CDR1 is MNHNY and CDR2 is SVGAGI (reference sequence). DNA of the CDR3: TGTGCCAGCAGCCCTGGGACACAATACGAGCAGTACTTC. Translating it yields CASSPGTQYEQYF.

This clone was recorded once. The rearrangement links TRBV7-2 to TRBJ2-2; TRBD2 matches at 9 bases. The germline V gene has CDR1 SGHTA and CDR2 FQGNSA. J was trimmed by 4 bases and V by 2 bases; bases with no gene match: 8. This CDR3 has 17 residues. Here the CDR3 reads CASSLSRLAGTTGELFF. The CDR3 bases are TGTGCCAGCAGCTTATCCAGGCTAGCGGGGACCACCGGGGAGCTGTTTTTT. Full variable domain (remainder filled in from reference TRBV7-2 and TRBJ2-2): GAGVSQSPSNKVTEKGKDVELRCDPISGHTALYWYRQSLGQGLEFLIYFQGNSAPDKSGLPSDRFSAERTGGSVSTLTIQRTQQEDSAVYLCASSLSRLAGTTGELFFGEGSRLTVL.

A word on this clone: This sample includes further DNA sequences coding for the same CDR3. The rearrangement uses TRBV30 and TRBJ2-7, with no clear D. V was cut by 0 bases and J by 4 bases, with 7 bases left in between. CDR3 length: 12 amino acids. Germline CDR1 and CDR2: GTSNPN and SVGIG (reference sequence). The CDR3 loop is CAWSVLGYEQYF. The CDR3 nucleotides read TGTGCCTGGAGTGTATTAGGTTACGAGCAGTACTTC.

The chain carries TRBV5-7 and TRBJ1-1; unclear D gene. TRBV5-7 is known as an ORF, though its function is uncertain. Trimming took 2 bases from V and 4 from J, leaving 9 bases between them. The CDR3 extends over 13 amino acids. CDR3 region: CASSFGWSTEAFF. CDR3 DNA: TGTGCCAGCAGCTTCGGGTGGAGCACTGAAGCTTTCTTT.

This clone was observed once. The chain uses TRBV18 and TRBJ2-2, with unresolved D. Germline values: CDR1 KGHSH, CDR2 LQKENI. The CDR3 consists of 13 residues. V lost 3 bases and J lost 6, with 8 bases in between. CDR3 in DNA: TGTGCCAGCTCACCTAGTCAGGCCGGGGAGCTGTTTTTT. It encodes CASSPSQAGELFF.

J is TRBJ1-2 and V is TRBV21-1; whether TRBD1, the table's D call, matches the DNA was not checked. TRBV21-1 constitutes a pseudogene. This CDR3 is built from 15 residues. This CDR3 is CASSNRRACNYGYTF. DNA for the CDR3: TGTGCCAGCAGCAATCGCAGGGCCTGTAACTATGGCTACACCTTC.

This chain links TRBV6-6 with TRBJ2-3; 13 bases align to TRBD2. CDR3 length: 16 residues. Germline lookup yields CDR1 MNHNY and CDR2 SVGAGI (reference sequence). The junction had 6 bases not matched to a gene; V was cut back by 4 bases and J by 5 bases. DNA of the CDR3: TGTGCCAGCAGTTCCGGGACTAGCGGGACTGTAGATACGCAGTATTTT. Translated, it gives CASSSGTSGTVDTQYF.

The chain uses TRBV9 and TRBJ2-7; the D gene is possibly TRBD1 (5 bases). V shed 4 bases and J shed 6 bases, with 17 bases lying between them. Germline lookup yields CDR1 SGDLS and CDR2 YYNGEE. The length of the CDR3 is 14 residues. In DNA, the CDR3 is TGTGCCAGCAGCCGACAGCCCAGGGTGGGCGAGCAGTACTTC. Encoded protein: CASSRQPRVGEQYF. Variable domain in full (rest from reference TRBV9 and TRBJ2-7): DSGVTQTPKHLITATGQRVTLRCSPRSGDLSVYWYQQSLDQGLQFLIQYYNGEERAKGNILERFSAQQFPDLHSELNLSSLELGDSALYFCASSRQPRVGEQYFGPGTRLTVT.

This clone was recorded a few times. The DNA for the CDR3 is TGTGCCAGCAGTTTCGCGACAGGGAGTATCGAGCAGTACTTC. Translating gives CASSFATGSIEQYF. The chain carries TRBV28 and TRBJ2-7; 7 positions match TRBD1. The V segment lost 3 bases and the J segment 6 bases; nucleotides outside the gene matches: 8. The CDR3 spans 14 residues. The germline V gene has CDR1 MDHEN and CDR2 SYDVKM.

This chain links TRBV29-1 with TRBJ1-5, with D maybe TRBD1 (5 bases). CDR1 and CDR2 from the germline V gene are SQVTM and ANQGSEA. This CDR3 contains 14 residues. Trimming took off 5 bases at V and 1 base at J, with 12 bases between the two ends. The DNA of the CDR3 is TGCAGCGTTCCCGGGACCGAAAGCAATCAGCCCCAGCATTTT. It codes for CSVPGTESNQPQHF.

V is TRBV13 and J is TRBJ2-3; 10 bases align to TRBD2. Germline V gene lookup returns CDR1 PRHDT and CDR2 FYEKMQ (reference sequence). V shed 2 bases and J 1 base; nucleotides not matched to a gene: 12. The CDR3 contains 19 residues. The CDR3 loop reads CASSLLSSGGWMGTDTQYF. The CDR3 coding sequence is TGTGCCAGCAGCTTACTGAGTAGCGGGGGGTGGATGGGCACAGATACGCAGTATTTT.

This clone was counted between two and nine times. The J gene is TRBJ2-2, the V gene TRBV27; D not resolved. This CDR3 region has 12 residues. CDR1 is MNHEY and CDR2 is SMNVEV in the germline V gene (reference sequence). V lost 3 bases to trimming and J lost 6 bases, with 5 bases between them. The CDR3 here is CASSFNPGELFF. CDR3 in DNA: TGTGCCAGCAGTTTTAATCCCGGGGAGCTGTTTTTT.

This clone has a handful of counts. J is TRBJ1-5 and V is TRBV7-7; D is perhaps TRBD1 (5 bases). The CDR3 has 12 amino acids. In germline, CDR1 is SSHAT, CDR2 FNYEAQ (reference sequence). This CDR3 is CAYGVGHQPQHF. In DNA, the CDR3 is TGTGCTTACGGTGTGGGGCATCAGCCCCAGCATTTT. The complete variable domain, with remaining parts taken from reference TRBV7-7 and TRBJ1-5, reads GAGVSQSPRYKVTKRGQDVTLRCDPISSHATLYWYQQALGQGPEFLTYFNYEAQPDKSGLPSDRFSAERPEGSISTLTIQRTEQRDSAMYRCAYGVGHQPQHFGDGTRLSIL.

The chain recombines TRBV7-8 with TRBJ2-1, with 9 bases aligning to TRBD2. The CDR3 loop spans 16 amino acids. Germline V gene data show CDR1 as SGHVS and CDR2 as FQNEAQ. Trimming cost V 9 bases and J 9 bases; bases outside gene matches: 18. CDR3 loop: CASSRDGASGIVEQFF. The CDR3 region has the DNA TGTGCCAGTAGCCGGGATGGGGCTAGCGGGATTGTTGAGCAGTTCTTC.

This sequence joins TRBV11-2 and TRBJ2-6, with D hard to call. The V gene's germline CDR1 is SGHAT and CDR2 FQNNGV. V was shortened by 1 base and J by 0 bases, with 4 bases between the two germline ends. The CDR3 spans 15 residues. In nucleotides, the CDR3 is TGTGCCAGCAGCTTAGTCGTCTCTGGGGCCAACGTCCTGACTTTC. It is translated as CASSLVVSGANVLTF.

J is TRBJ2-7 and V is TRBV2, with 10 bases lining up with TRBD1. Per the germline V gene, CDR1 is SNHLY and CDR2 is FYNNEI. The CDR3 is made up of 14 amino acids. Unmatched junction bases numbered 4, after V lost 1 base and J lost 7 bases. The CDR3 loop is CASSEGQGAREQYF. Here the CDR3 DNA reads TGTGCCAGCAGTGAAGGACAGGGGGCGCGAGAGCAGTACTTC.

The chain joins TRBV5-5 to TRBJ2-5; TRBD1 matches 9 bases. The V segment lost 5 bases and the J segment 2 bases; nucleotides outside the gene matches: 7. This CDR3 comprises 15 residues. Germline lookup yields CDR1 SGHKS and CDR2 YYEKEE (reference sequence). The chain's CDR3 is CASSYGDRGQETQYF. For the CDR3, the DNA is TGTGCCAGCAGTTACGGAGACAGGGGGCAAGAGACCCAGTACTTC.